The TCR beta chain under discussion was sequenced for a study of T cells in tuberculosis. Points from the study as a whole: Smaller distances to GMM-specific TCRs suggested their expansion in active tuberculosis.

Clones were read by immunoSEQ multiplex PCR, and TCRdb kept only the in-frame ones, dropping some. The data contain about 7,700 clones, 95% of them seen just once; the ten biggest clones take up 11%. The CDR3 is 13 residues long. With 0 bases clipped from V and 11 bases from J, the junction kept 3 bases outside the gene matches. The germline gives CDR1 MNHEY, CDR2 SMNVEV (reference sequence). Details on this clone: Its antigen is unknown.

The TCR sequence derives from an adult with tuberculosis. The sample comprised PBMCs. The rearrangement uses TRBV27 and TRBJ1-1, with 10 bases aligning to TRBD1. The CDR3 here is CASSLSGTGAAFF. DNA of the CDR3: TGTGCCAGCAGTTTATCCGGGACAGGGGCGGCTTTCTTT.